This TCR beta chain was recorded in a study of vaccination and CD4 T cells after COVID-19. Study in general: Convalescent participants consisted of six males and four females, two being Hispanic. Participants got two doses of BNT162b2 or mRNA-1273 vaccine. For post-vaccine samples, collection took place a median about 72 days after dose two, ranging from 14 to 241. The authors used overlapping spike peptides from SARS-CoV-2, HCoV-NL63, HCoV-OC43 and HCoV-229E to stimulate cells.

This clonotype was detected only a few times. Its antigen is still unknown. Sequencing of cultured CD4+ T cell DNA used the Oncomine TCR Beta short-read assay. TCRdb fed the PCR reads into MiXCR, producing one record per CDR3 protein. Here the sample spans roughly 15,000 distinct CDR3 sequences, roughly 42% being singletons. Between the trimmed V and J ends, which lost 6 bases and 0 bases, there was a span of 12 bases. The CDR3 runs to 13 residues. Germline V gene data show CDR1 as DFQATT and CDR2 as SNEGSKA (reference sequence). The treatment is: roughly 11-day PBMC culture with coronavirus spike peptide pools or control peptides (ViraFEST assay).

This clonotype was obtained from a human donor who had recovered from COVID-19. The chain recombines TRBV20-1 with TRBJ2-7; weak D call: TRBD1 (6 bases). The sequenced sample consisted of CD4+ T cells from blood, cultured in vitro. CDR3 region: CSATGNFSYEQYF. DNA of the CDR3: TGCAGTGCCACAGGGAATTTCTCCTACGAGCAGTACTTC.